This T cell receptor beta chain was observed in a study of blood T cell repertoires in COVID-19. The junction had 4 bases not matched to a gene; V was cut back by 0 bases and J by 0 bases. The CDR3 runs 18 residues. Germline lookup yields CDR1 SGHKS and CDR2 YYEKEE (reference sequence). As regards this clone: The same CDR3 arises from other DNA sequences in this sample as well.

This table comes from immunoSEQ multiplex PCR, and its TCRdb copy is limited to in-frame clones, with some not included. Of about 170,000 clones listed, around 83% are singletons. V is TRBV5-5 and J is TRBJ1-4; 11 nucleotides line up with TRBD1. The sequence was obtained from a woman in her seventies who had recovered from COVID-19. The specimen was peripheral blood. DNA of the CDR3: TGTGCCAGCAGCTTGGGGACAGGGGGCAGATCAACTAATGAAAAACTGTTTTTT. It encodes CASSLGTGGRSTNEKLFF.